The rows below give T cell receptor beta chains drawn from one sample of a study of T cell responses to AZD1222 COVID-19 vaccine. Sequencing was performed with immunoSEQ multiplex PCR; in TCRdb, only in-frame clones are kept and a portion is missing. The sample lists more than 120,000 clones; 70% to 90% were seen once. This specimen was peripheral blood, taken 28 days after the second dose of the MenACWY control vaccine. The receptors here all came from an adult who received the MenACWY meningococcal vaccine as a control. CDR3s include the opening cysteine and the closing phenylalanine or tryptophan. A D gene is named only where the DNA matches it firmly. Size is omitted from some rows. Given values are once, few, many or a class for expanded clones.

>TRBV7-9|TRBJ2-5|15|NA|once
CASSLAPSRLETQYF
TGTGCCAGCAGCTTAGCCCCCTCTCGGTTAGAGACCCAGTACTTC
>TRBV7-2|TRBJ1-2|11|NA|NA
CASSSLGGYTF
TGTGCCAGCAGCTCCTTAGGGGGCTACACCTTC
>TRBV6-4|TRBJ2-7|13|NA|NA
CASSDSAFYEQYF
TGTGCCAGCAGTGACTCGGCTTTCTACGAGCAGTACTTC
>TRBV5-1|TRBJ2-1|13|NA|NA
CASSPIGRIEQFF
TGCGCCAGCAGCCCGATAGGCCGAATCGAGCAGTTCTTC
>TRBV6-6|TRBJ1-1|11|NA|few
CASSPNTEAFF
TGTGCCAGCAGCCCCAACACTGAAGCTTTCTTT
>TRBV7-8|TRBJ1-4|16|NA|NA
CASSFRAVSTNEKLFF
TGTGCCAGCAGCTTTCGGGCAGTTTCAACTAATGAAAAACTGTTTTTT
>TRBV2|TRBJ1-5|12|NA|NA
CASSGPNQPQHF
TGTGCCAGCAGTGGCCCGAATCAGCCCCAGCATTTT
>TRBV7-3|TRBJ1-1|13|NA|NA
CASSAQGNTEAFF
TGTGCCAGCAGCGCACAGGGGAACACTGAAGCTTTCTTT
>TRBV7-9|TRBJ1-2|13|NA|once
CASSPQTVKGYTF
TGTGCCAGCAGCCCACAGACAGTAAAAGGCTACACCTTC
>TRBV5-1|TRBJ2-1|15|TRBD2|once
CASSSTSGGYNEQFF
TGCGCCAGCAGCTCGACTAGCGGGGGGTACAATGAGCAGTTCTTC
>TRBV30|TRBJ1-6|13|NA|NA
CAWSWRGNSPLHF
TGTGCCTGGAGCTGGAGGGGAAACTCACCCCTCCACTTT
>TRBV30|TRBJ1-2|11|NA|NA
CAMEPNYGYTF
TGTGCCATGGAACCTAACTATGGCTACACCTTC
>TRBV11-2|TRBJ2-6|15|NA|NA
CASSQQSSGANVLTF
TGTGCCAGCAGCCAACAGAGCTCTGGGGCCAACGTCCTGACTTTC
>TRBV18|TRBJ2-1|16|TRBD1|NA
CASSRTGTGGVNEQFF
TGTGCCAGCTCAAGAACCGGGACAGGGGGTGTTAATGAGCAGTTCTTC
>TRBV29-1|TRBJ1-2|13|NA|NA
CSVEGTGLSGYTF
TGCAGCGTTGAAGGAACAGGGTTGAGCGGCTACACCTTC
>TRBV7-2|TRBJ2-2|14|TRBD1|NA
CASSRDRFTGELFF
TGTGCCAGCAGCCGGGACAGGTTCACCGGGGAGCTGTTTTTT
>TRBV24-1|TRBJ2-3|14|NA|NA
CATSGRGSTDTQYF
TGTGCCACCAGTGGGCGGGGTTCCACAGATACGCAGTATTTT
>TRBV6-5|TRBJ1-1|15|NA|NA
CASSYSVRGRTEAFF
TGTGCCAGCAGTTACTCCGTAAGAGGTAGAACTGAAGCTTTCTTT
>TRBV5-3|TRBJ1-3|12|NA|NA
CARSRTPNTIYF
TGTGCCAGAAGCAGGACGCCCAACACCATATATTTT
>TRBV5-4|TRBJ1-4|16|NA|NA
CASSLGGGLTNEKLFF
TGTGCCAGCAGCTTGGGCGGGGGGCTCACTAATGAAAAACTGTTTTTT
>TRBV7-8|TRBJ2-5|13|NA|NA
CASRRDSQETQYF
TGTGCCAGCCGACGGGACTCTCAAGAGACCCAGTACTTC
>TRBV12-3/TRBV12-4|TRBJ2-1|11|NA|NA
CASSRGVEQFF
TGTGCCAGCAGTCGAGGGGTTGAGCAGTTCTTC
>TRBV28|TRBJ1-5|17|NA|once
CASSLLQAISSNQPQHF
TGTGCCAGCAGTTTATTACAGGCGATTTCGAGCAATCAGCCCCAGCATTTT
>TRBV6-5|TRBJ2-5|13|NA|NA
CASNRAGGETQYF
TGTGCCAGCAATCGGGCGGGTGGGGAGACCCAGTACTTC
>TRBV7-3|TRBJ1-1|14|TRBD1|NA
CASSRQGGNTEAFF
TGTGCCAGCAGCAGACAGGGAGGAAACACTGAAGCTTTCTTT
>TRBV2|TRBJ2-2|16|NA|NA
CASSDPARTNTGELFF
TGTGCCAGCAGTGATCCGGCCAGGACGAACACCGGGGAGCTGTTTTTT
>TRBV10-3|TRBJ1-2|14|TRBD1|NA
CAISPGQGNYGYTF
TGTGCCATCAGCCCGGGACAGGGGAACTATGGCTACACCTTC
>TRBV5-1|TRBJ1-1|15|NA|NA
CASSLGTVLNTEAFF
TGCGCCAGCAGCTTGGGGACAGTATTGAACACTGAAGCTTTCTTT
>TRBV9|TRBJ2-3|16|NA|NA
CASSVGYPPSTDTQYF
TGTGCCAGCAGCGTAGGATATCCTCCTAGCACAGATACGCAGTATTTT
>TRBV3-1/TRBV3-2|TRBJ1-1|13|TRBD1|NA
CASSPRDRVEAFF
TGTGCCAGCAGCCCCCGGGACAGGGTCGAAGCTTTCTTT
>TRBV7-3|TRBJ2-5|12|NA|few
CASSFTGETQYF
TGTGCCAGCAGCTTCACAGGGGAGACCCAGTACTTC
>TRBV6-6|TRBJ2-7|17|TRBD2|many
CASSLDLTSGGSYEQYF
TGTGCCAGCAGTCTCGACCTAACTAGCGGGGGGTCCTACGAGCAGTACTTC
>TRBV29-1|TRBJ1-2|9|NA|NA
CSVSGGYTF
TGCAGCGTTTCCGGGGGCTACACCTTC
>TRBV10-3|TRBJ2-7|16|NA|NA
CAISEVGALSSYEQYF
TGTGCCATCAGTGAAGTAGGGGCCTTAAGCTCCTACGAGCAGTACTTC
>TRBV2|TRBJ1-6|15|NA|NA
CASSELNGNNSPLHF
TGTGCCAGCAGTGAATTGAACGGAAATAATTCACCCCTCCACTTT
>TRBV5-1|TRBJ1-2|15|TRBD1|NA
CASSPGQGGGYGYTF
TGCGCCAGCAGCCCGGGACAGGGTGGGGGCTATGGCTACACCTTC
>TRBV11-3|TRBJ1-1|18|TRBD1|NA
CASSVRPGDRVMWTEAFF
TGTGCCAGCAGCGTAAGGCCCGGGGACAGGGTAATGTGGACTGAAGCTTTCTTT
>TRBV9|TRBJ2-2|16|NA|NA
CASSAGDSSNTGELFF
TGTGCCAGCAGCGCTGGGGACTCCTCGAACACCGGGGAGCTGTTTTTT
>TRBV7-2|TRBJ2-4|16|NA|NA
CASSLWGGGGKNIQYF
TGTGCCAGCAGCTTATGGGGAGGGGGAGGCAAGAACATTCAGTACTTC
>TRBV19|TRBJ1-5|13|TRBD1|NA
CASGGTGEQPQHF
TGTGCCAGCGGCGGGACAGGGGAACAGCCCCAGCATTTT
>TRBV28|TRBJ2-7|16|NA|NA
CASSTPESGFSYEQYF
TGTGCCAGCAGCACACCCGAAAGCGGGTTCTCCTACGAGCAGTACTTC
>TRBV9|TRBJ1-1|14|TRBD1|few
CASSNDRGYTEAFF
TGTGCCAGCAGCAACGACAGGGGATACACTGAAGCTTTCTTT
>TRBV4-1|TRBJ2-3|14|NA|NA
CASSRRGDTDTQYF
TGCGCCAGCAGCAGGAGAGGGGACACAGATACGCAGTATTTT
>TRBV25-1|TRBJ2-7|14|NA|NA
CASSEFGKPYEQYF
TGTGCCAGCAGTGAATTTGGGAAGCCCTACGAGCAGTACTTC
>TRBV5-1|TRBJ1-1|16|NA|NA
CASSPMKGGMNTEAFF
TGCGCCAGCAGCCCGATGAAAGGTGGGATGAACACTGAAGCTTTCTTT
>TRBV19|TRBJ1-2|16|NA|few
CASSPFGPALFYGYTF
TGTGCCAGTAGCCCCTTCGGACCCGCTCTCTTCTATGGCTACACCTTC
>TRBV29-1|TRBJ1-1|13|NA|NA
CSVEWSMNTEAFF
TGCAGCGTTGAGTGGTCCATGAACACTGAAGCTTTCTTT
>TRBV18|TRBJ2-3|11|NA|NA
CASSLTDTQYF
TGTGCCAGCTCGCTCACAGATACGCAGTATTTT
>TRBV6-4|TRBJ1-2|15|TRBD1|NA
CASSDGTGVNYGYTF
TGTGCCAGCAGTGACGGGACAGGCGTCAACTATGGCTACACCTTC
>TRBV5-1|TRBJ2-2|18|NA|NA
CASSLEGNRITNTGELFF
TGCGCCAGCAGCTTGGAGGGGAACAGAATAACCAACACCGGGGAGCTGTTTTTT
>TRBV5-1|TRBJ2-7|16|TRBD1|NA
CASSLNVGTGTYEQYF
TGCGCCAGCAGCTTGAACGTAGGGACAGGGACCTACGAGCAGTACTTC
>TRBV4-3|TRBJ1-2|15|TRBD1|NA
CASSQDGTGEEGYTF
TGCGCCAGCAGCCAAGATGGGACAGGAGAGGAGGGCTACACCTTC